This T cell receptor beta chain was recovered during a study of cytomegalovirus exposure and HLA in healthy donors. The V and J ends lost 5 bases and 3 bases, in that order; junction bases with no gene match: 4. Germline-derived CDR1 and CDR2 are MGHDK and SYGVNS. This CDR3 has 15 residues. Study-wide points: A list of 150 to 200 TCR beta chains associated with cytomegalovirus was given. Most TCR sequences proved rare, with some public TCRs found in many donors.

Remarks on this clone: Its target is unknown.

Here immunoSEQ multiplex PCR was the method, and the copy in TCRdb shows in-frame clones only, minus some. There are 180,000 or so clones in the sample; around 84% occur only once, and roughly an eighth lies in the top ten. The chain carries TRBV25-1 and TRBJ2-7; 13 bases agree with TRBD2. This receptor was taken from a woman aged 25 to 45 in good health and CMV-seropositive. Sequencing was performed on PBMCs. The CDR3 sequence: CASSTGLAGVYEQYF. CDR3 DNA: TGTGCCAGCAGTACAGGACTAGCGGGAGTCTACGAGCAGTACTTC.